One sample yielded the 17 T cell receptor beta chains listed below, sequenced in a study of OX40 agonist ivuxolimab in advanced cancers. Sequencing used immunoSEQ multiplex PCR; TCRdb keeps in-frame clones, though not all of them. The data show about 140,000 clones, around nine tenths seen once. Specimen: CD4+ or CD8+ T cells sorted from blood, collected in a trial of the OX40 agonist ivuxolimab. These receptors were obtained from an adult with an advanced solid tumor such as melanoma, head and neck, liver or kidney cancer.

The chain combines TRBV10-2 with TRBJ2-3; D is possibly TRBD1 (5 bases). CDR3 length: 13 residues. The germline V gene has CDR1 WSHSY and CDR2 SAAADI. Trimming shortened V by 4 bases and J by 2 bases, and 7 bases separated the two germline ends. The CDR3 DNA is TGCGCCAGCAGTGGGGGCTTCACAGATACGCAGTATTTT. Translation gives CASSGGFTDTQYF.

The V gene is TRBV7-9, the J gene TRBJ1-5, with D unclear. Germline CDR1 SEHNR, CDR2 FQNEAQ (reference sequence). Trimming took off 1 base at V and 4 bases at J, with 11 bases between the two ends. The CDR3 length is 15 residues. As DNA, the CDR3 is TGTGCCAGCAGCTTAGTGGGGATCGGTAATCAGCCCCAGCATTTT. Protein: CASSLVGIGNQPQHF.

The chain recombines TRBV29-1 with TRBJ1-2; TRBD1 matches 11 bases. Germline V gene lookup returns CDR1 SQVTM and CDR2 ANQGSEA. The CDR3 sequence is 15 residues long. V was clipped by 0 bases and J by 3 bases; unmatched bases: 3. CDR3 residues: CSVEDRDRGDYGYTF. The CDR3 coding sequence is TGCAGCGTTGAAGATCGGGACAGGGGGGACTATGGCTACACCTTC.

For the CDR3, the DNA is TGTGCCAGCAGCTCCCTGGGGAGCGGGGGCACCGGGGAGCTGTTTTTT. It is translated as CASSSLGSGGTGELFF. This chain joins TRBV9 and TRBJ2-2; 8 bases are shared with TRBD2. The CDR3 loop spans 16 amino acids. V gave up 4 bases and J gave up 4 bases; unmatched junction bases: 9. Germline loops: CDR1 SGDLS, CDR2 YYNGEE. Filled out from reference TRBV9 and TRBJ2-2, the complete variable domain reads DSGVTQTPKHLITATGQRVTLRCSPRSGDLSVYWYQQSLDQGLQFLIQYYNGEERAKGNILERFSAQQFPDLHSELNLSSLELGDSALYFCASSSLGSGGTGELFFGEGSRLTVL.

The chain employs TRBV7-2 and TRBJ2-3; D possibly uses TRBD1 or TRBD2 (5 bases each). Trimming removed 2 bases from V and 1 base from J, with 22 bases in between. The CDR3 has 19 residues. CDR1 and CDR2 from the germline V gene are SGHTA and FQGNSA. DNA for the CDR3: TGTGCCAGCAGCTTACGTTCATCAGGGACCGTAAGGGGCACAGATACGCAGTATTTT. This gives the protein CASSLRSSGTVRGTDTQYF.

This clone was counted between two and nine times. The CDR3 protein is CASSVKFTSVGGHEQFF. CDR3 nucleotides: TGTGCCAGCAGCGTCAAATTTACTAGCGTGGGGGGGCATGAGCAGTTCTTC. The chain employs TRBV9 and TRBJ2-1, with D perhaps TRBD2 (7 bases). The V gene's germline CDR1 is SGDLS and CDR2 YYNGEE. The CDR3 sequence is 17 residues long. Between the trimmed V and J ends, which lost 2 bases and 8 bases, there was a span of 23 bases.

The chain couples TRBV10-2 to TRBJ2-5; tentatively, D is TRBD2 (6 bases). The V gene lost 2 bases and the J gene lost 7 bases, with 11 bases spanning the gap. The CDR3 covers 13 residues. The germline gives CDR1 WSHSY, CDR2 SAAADI. CDR3 DNA sequence: TGCGCCAGCAGTGAGCAACTAGCCCGGACCCAGTACTTC. Translation gives CASSEQLARTQYF.

The J gene is TRBJ1-2, the V gene TRBV9; 7 nucleotides align to TRBD1. The germline V gene encodes CDR1 SGDLS and CDR2 YYNGEE. The CDR3 length is 14 residues. V shed 3 bases, J shed 8 bases, and the junction held 10 bases outside the gene matches. CDR3 in amino acids: CASSEGTAFDGYTF. CDR3 coding DNA: TGTGCCAGCAGCGAGGGGACAGCTTTCGACGGCTACACCTTC. The whole variable domain, remainder taken from reference TRBV9 and TRBJ1-2, is DSGVTQTPKHLITATGQRVTLRCSPRSGDLSVYWYQQSLDQGLQFLIQYYNGEERAKGNILERFSAQQFPDLHSELNLSSLELGDSALYFCASSEGTAFDGYTFGSGTRLTVV.

The rearrangement joins TRBV18 to TRBJ1-1; the D gene is possibly TRBD1 (5 bases). Germline V gene sequence: CDR1 KGHSH, CDR2 LQKENI. The CDR3 runs 18 residues. The ends were cut back, 2 bases at V and 0 bases at J, with 19 bases in the middle. CDR3 bases: TGTGCCAGCTCACCAAACATTCGGGCAGGGACCTTGAACACTGAAGCTTTCTTT. Its protein product is CASSPNIRAGTLNTEAFF.

The V call is TRBV5-4, the J call TRBJ1-1; perhaps TRBD1 as D (5 bases). This CDR3 comprises 15 residues. V was cut by 4 bases and J by 3 bases, with 16 bases left in between. Per germline, CDR1 SGHNT and CDR2 YYREEE (reference sequence). The DNA of the CDR3 is TGTGCCAGCAGCCCACGAGGCAGGGTGGACACTGAAGCTTTCTTT. It yields the protein CASSPRGRVDTEAFF.

The V and J genes are TRBV28 and TRBJ1-1; 7 bases align to TRBD1. Trimming at V came to 5 bases and at J to 0 bases, leaving 6 bases not matched to a gene. This CDR3 is built from 15 residues. The germline gives CDR1 MDHEN, CDR2 SYDVKM. In DNA, the CDR3 is TGTGCCAGCAGTGTAGACAGGGCAATGAACACTGAAGCTTTCTTT. Translated, it gives CASSVDRAMNTEAFF. The whole variable domain, remainder taken from reference TRBV28 and TRBJ1-1, is DVKVTQSSRYLVKRTGEKVFLECVQDMDHENMFWYRQDPGLGLRLIYFSYDVKMKEKGDIPEGYSVSREKKERFSLILESASTNQTSMYLCASSVDRAMNTEAFFGQGTRLTVV.

The V and J genes are TRBV6-5 and TRBJ2-1; maybe TRBD2 (6 bases). The CDR3 is 14 amino acids. Trimming left V 5 bases short and J 1 base short, with 9 bases between. Germline lookup yields CDR1 MNHEY and CDR2 SVGAGI. CDR3 loop: CASSQAGSYNEQFF. The CDR3 nucleotides read TGTGCCAGCAGTCAGGCGGGGTCCTACAATGAGCAGTTCTTC.

V is TRBV28 and J is TRBJ2-7; D could derive from TRBD1 or TRBD2 (5 bases each). Germline values: CDR1 MDHEN, CDR2 SYDVKM. V lost 6 bases to trimming and J lost 1 base, with 13 bases between them. The CDR3 totals 14 residues. CDR3: CASSHFGGSYEQYF. In nucleotides, the CDR3 is TGTGCCAGCAGCCACTTTGGGGGATCCTACGAGCAGTACTTC.

In DNA, the CDR3 is TGTGCCAGCAGAAGAGACAGCCAAGTTCCACAAGCTTTCTTT. This codes for CASRRDSQVPQAFF. The chain couples TRBV6-4 to TRBJ1-1; possibly TRBD1 for D (5 bases). Germline V gene sequence: CDR1 MRHNA, CDR2 SNTAGT. V gave up 6 bases and J gave up 9 bases, with 20 bases separating them. The CDR3 contains 14 residues.

There are a few counts of this clone. This chain uses TRBV5-8 with TRBJ1-2; D gene ambiguous. Germline V gives CDR1 SGHTS, CDR2 YDEGEE. The V end was cut by 4 bases, the J end by 10 bases, with 11 bases between. This CDR3 comprises 11 residues. The CDR3 DNA reads TGTGCCAGCAGCCCCCCTCATTACTACACCTTC. Translation gives CASSPPHYYTF.

The V gene is TRBV2, the J gene TRBJ2-7; maybe TRBD1 (5 bases). The CDR3 has 12 amino acids. V lost 6 bases and J lost 3, with 9 bases in between. The germline V gene encodes CDR1 SNHLY and CDR2 FYNNEI. CDR3 region: CASRPRVYEQYF. Written as DNA, the CDR3 is TGTGCCAGCAGGCCCAGGGTCTACGAGCAGTACTTC.

In its sample, this clone was seen a few times. J is TRBJ2-3 and V is TRBV28; D not resolved. The CDR3 spans 12 residues. Trimming took 8 bases from V and 4 from J, leaving 10 bases between them. CDR1 and CDR2 from the germline V gene are MDHEN and SYDVKM. The chain's CDR3 is CASGGVADTQYF. As DNA, the CDR3 is TGTGCCAGCGGCGGAGTGGCAGATACGCAGTATTTT.